Sequencing of this TCR beta chain was carried out in a study of regulatory T cells in long-lasting Graves disease. The time point here: newly diagnosed GD, antithyroid drugs for less than 3 months. The TCR library used RNA extracted from PBMCs. Staff took 7.5 to 9.5 milliliters of peripheral blood and put it into EDTA tubes. Investigators prepared the TCR beta libraries by applying iRepertoire HTBI primers and Arm-PCR of CDR3 regions. Each CDR3 protein is one row after TCRdb ran MiXCR on the multiplex PCR reads. This sample has about 620,000 distinct CDR3 sequences, with roughly 15% found just once. Unmatched junction bases numbered 15, after V lost 1 base and J lost 3 bases. The CDR3 has 19 amino acids. Germline lookup yields CDR1 SNHLY and CDR2 FYNNEI. This clonotype was seen repeatedly, ten times or more. Its antigen is as yet unknown. Study-level results: It was peripheral blood alone, not thyroid tissue, that was studied. Having only a small sample size may have limited accuracy.

These data also featured in a second study, about T cells in Graves' hyperthyroidism and ophthalmopathy.

The chain has TRBV2 and TRBJ2-7, with TRBD2 matching 10 bases. Specimen: peripheral blood mononuclear cells (PBMCs), collected at new diagnosis, from a patient treated with antithyroid drugs. This TCR derives from a woman younger than 45 with Graves disease. Here the CDR3 DNA reads TGTGCCAGCAGTGAAGTACGAGTCAATTTACTAGCGGGGAACTACGAGCAGTACTTC. As protein: CASSEVRVNLLAGNYEQYF.